Below are 28 T cell receptor beta chains sequenced from a single sample in a study of T cell responses to AZD1222 COVID-19 vaccine. Sequenced by immunoSEQ multiplex PCR; TCRdb stores in-frame clones only, minus some. The profile shows about 97,000 clones, roughly 89% of them singletons. Sample: peripheral blood, taken on day 0 of AZD1222 vaccination. The receptors here all came from an adult in good health.

The V call is TRBV28, the J call TRBJ2-2; 9 bases line up with TRBD2. The J segment lost 4 bases and the V segment lost 1 base, leaving 10 bases of the junction unmatched. Germline CDR1 reads MDHEN; CDR2 reads SYDVKM. The CDR3 has 18 residues. Written as DNA, the CDR3 is TGTGCCAGCAGTTTATTTGCTAGCGGGGCCGCGGGCACCGGGGAGCTGTTTTTT. Translation gives CASSLFASGAAGTGELFF.

J is TRBJ1-3 and V is TRBV14; TRBD1 agrees at 8 bases. After removal of 0 bases from V and 2 bases from J, the junction contained 12 bases not matched to a gene. The CDR3 spans 19 residues. Germline CDR1 reads SGHDN; CDR2 reads FVKESK. CDR3 loop: CASSQEGTGRPHAGNTIYF. The DNA for the CDR3 is TGTGCCAGCAGCCAAGAGGGGACAGGAAGGCCTCATGCTGGAAACACCATATATTTT.

J is TRBJ2-3 and V is TRBV6-2 or TRBV6-3, with 8 bases aligning to TRBD2. The ends lost 2 bases at V and 4 bases at J; junction bases unmatched: 5. CDR1 MNHEY and CDR2 SVGEGT come from the germline V gene. CDR3 length: 15 amino acids. The CDR3 sequence: CASSYVGRVPDTQYF. In DNA, the CDR3 is TGTGCCAGCAGTTACGTCGGGAGGGTCCCAGATACGCAGTATTTT.

J is TRBJ2-7 and V is TRBV7-2; 16 bases map to TRBD2. The CDR3 is 17 residues long. J was trimmed by 5 bases and V by 5 bases; bases with no gene match: 9. Germline CDR1 SGHTA, CDR2 FQGNSA. The CDR3 DNA reads as TGTGCCAGCAGCGTATCCGGGACTAGCGGGGGGGCCGACGAGCAGTACTTC. Protein: CASSVSGTSGGADEQYF.

V and J are TRBV5-4 and TRBJ1-1, with 9 nucleotides matching TRBD1. J lost 1 base, V lost 2 bases, and 6 bases had no gene match. Germline CDR1 is SGHNT and CDR2 is YYREEE (reference sequence). This CDR3 has 16 residues. The CDR3 loop reads CASSFEPGQGNTEAFF. The CDR3 bases are TGTGCCAGCAGCTTCGAACCGGGACAGGGGAACACTGAAGCTTTCTTT.

CDR3 sequence: CASSTPMRERTGELFF. The CDR3 DNA reads as TGTGCCAGCAGTACCCCCATGCGGGAGAGGACCGGGGAGCTGTTTTTT. This sequence joins TRBV6-2 or TRBV6-3 and TRBJ2-2; the match to TRBD2 covers 7 bases. This CDR3 spans 16 amino acids. Germline trimming cut 5 bases from V and 5 bases from J; bases unmatched to any gene: 11. Germline CDR1 is MNHEY and CDR2 is SVGEGT.

V gene TRBV27 combines with J gene TRBJ2-1, with 12 nucleotides matching TRBD2. With V trimmed by 5 bases and J by 7 bases, 9 bases remained unmatched. Germline assignment: CDR1 MNHEY and CDR2 SMNVEV (reference sequence). This CDR3 region has 16 residues. CDR3 coding DNA: TGTGCCAGCAGTCCCAGCCTAGCGGGAGGGCGGAATGAGCAGTTCTTC. Its protein product is CASSPSLAGGRNEQFF.

The chain employs TRBV6-5 and TRBJ1-2; a possible D gene is TRBD1 (6 bases). The ends were cut back, 0 bases at V and 8 bases at J, with 13 bases in the middle. This CDR3 is 14 amino acids long. Germline V gives CDR1 MNHEY, CDR2 SVGAGI. The CDR3 DNA follows: TGTGCCAGCAGTTACTCCGTCCAGGGGACGGGCTACACCTTC. Amino acid sequence: CASSYSVQGTGYTF.

The CDR3 nucleotides read TGTGCCAGCAGTTACTCGATAGGGGACAGGGCCACAGATACGCAGTATTTT. Protein: CASSYSIGDRATDTQYF. V gene TRBV6-2 or TRBV6-3 combines with J gene TRBJ2-3; 9 bases line up with TRBD1. V dropped 0 bases and J dropped 2; count of bases not matched to a gene: 6. This CDR3 contains 17 residues. CDR1 and CDR2 (germline): MNHEY, SVGEGT.

The CDR3 DNA reads TGTGCCAGCAGCTTTTGGAGACTAGCGGGACGTGAGACCCAGTACTTC. Its protein is CASSFWRLAGRETQYF. The V call is TRBV11-2, the J call TRBJ2-5, with 11 bases matching TRBD2. The CDR3 is 16 amino acids. Germline-derived CDR1 and CDR2 are SGHAT and FQNNGV. V dropped 3 bases and J dropped 5; count of bases not matched to a gene: 8. Combining the CDR3 with reference TRBV11-2 and TRBJ2-5 gives the whole variable domain EAGVAQSPRYKIIEKRQSVAFWCNPISGHATLYWYQQILGQGPKLLIQFQNNGVVDDSQLPKDRFSAERLKGVDSTLKIQPAKLEDSAVYLCASSFWRLAGRETQYFGPGTRLLVL.

V usage is TRBV24-1 and J usage is TRBJ1-1, with 10 bases aligning to TRBD1. The germline V gene has CDR1 KGHDR and CDR2 SFDVKD. J lost 2 bases, V lost 9 bases, and 5 bases had no gene match. The length of the CDR3 is 14 residues. CDR3 DNA: TGTGCCACCGGGGGGACAGGGGCCAACACTGAAGCTTTCTTT. Translated, it gives CATGGTGANTEAFF.

The chain uses TRBV5-1 and TRBJ1-1; D perhaps matches TRBD1 (6 bases). V was cut by 3 bases and J by 5 bases, with 11 bases left in between. Germline lookup yields CDR1 SGHRS and CDR2 YFSETQ. The CDR3 runs 13 residues. The CDR3 DNA reads TGCGCCAGCAGCTCATCCAGGGGTACTGAAGCTTTCTTT. This codes for CASSSSRGTEAFF. Full variable domain (outside the CDR3, taken from reference TRBV5-1 and TRBJ1-1): KAGVTQTPRYLIKTRGQQVTLSCSPISGHRSVSWYQQTPGQGLQFLFEYFSETQRNKGNFPGRFSGRQFSNSRSEMNVSTLELGDSALYLCASSSSRGTEAFFGQGTRLTVV.

The chain links TRBV5-1 to TRBJ1-4, with no clear D. This CDR3 has 14 amino acids. Between the trimmed V and J ends, which lost 4 bases and 7 bases, there was a span of 14 bases. The germline V gene has CDR1 SGHRS and CDR2 YFSETQ. The CDR3 nucleotides are TGCGCCAGCAGCCTGTACCGAACTTCTGAAAAACTGTTTTTT. Its protein product is CASSLYRTSEKLFF.

The chain uses TRBV4-3 and TRBJ1-4; D not resolved. The germline V gene encodes CDR1 LGHNA and CDR2 YSLEER. The V end lost 4 bases, the J end lost 0 bases, and 12 bases lay between the germline ends. The CDR3 is 16 residues long. CDR3 DNA sequence: TGCGCCAGCAGCCCTTTGGCGGGCGCAACTAATGAAAAACTGTTTTTT. Encoded protein: CASSPLAGATNEKLFF.

This chain uses TRBV9 with TRBJ2-3; the D is unclear. Trimming shortened V by 3 bases and J by 0 bases, and 17 bases separated the two germline ends. The CDR3 consists of 17 residues. Per germline, CDR1 SGDLS and CDR2 YYNGEE. CDR3: CASSARSYLTSTDTQYF. CDR3 in DNA: TGTGCCAGCAGCGCCCGGTCATACCTTACTAGCACAGATACGCAGTATTTT.

The gene calls are TRBV9 and TRBJ1-4; no definite D call. The CDR3 extends over 15 amino acids. The germline gives CDR1 SGDLS, CDR2 YYNGEE. Trimming stripped 2 bases from V and 7 bases from J, with 15 bases between. The CDR3 DNA follows: TGTGCCAGCAGCGTTTCCCTGGGAATGGGTGAAAAACTGTTTTTT. This sequence encodes CASSVSLGMGEKLFF.

This clone was counted between two and nine times. At one of its ends the junction is not consistent with the germline gene, which may arise from a read error. The genes are TRBV6-5 and TRBJ2-2; D possibly corresponds to TRBD1 (6 bases). The CDR3 has 13 amino acids. In germline, CDR1 is MNHEY, CDR2 SVGAGI. The CDR3 DNA sequence: TGTGCCTGCAGGGGAACACACACCGGGGAGCTGTTTTTT. Translating it yields CACRGTHTGELFF.

The chain has TRBV15 and TRBJ2-7; 8 bases are shared with TRBD2. Trimming at V came to 0 bases and at J to 2 bases, leaving 3 bases not matched to a gene. The CDR3 has 15 residues. Germline V gene lookup returns CDR1 LNHNV and CDR2 YYDKDF (reference sequence). CDR3 bases: TGTGCCACCAGCAGAGATCGGGAGGGGGCCTACGAGCAGTACTTC. This codes for CATSRDREGAYEQYF.

The V call is TRBV28, the J call TRBJ1-4; D is uncertain. Germline V gene sequence: CDR1 MDHEN, CDR2 SYDVKM. The ends were cut back, 8 bases at V and 7 bases at J, with 20 bases in the middle. The CDR3 sequence is 15 residues long. The CDR3 coding sequence is TGTGCCAGCTTTAATTCCGGGCCCCAAGTTGAAAAACTGTTTTTT. Its translation is CASFNSGPQVEKLFF.

V usage is TRBV6-4 and J usage is TRBJ1-2, with 7 bases matching TRBD1. CDR1 MRHNA and CDR2 SNTAGT come from the germline V gene. J was trimmed by 8 bases and V by 6 bases; bases with no gene match: 6. The CDR3 has 12 residues. CDR3 loop: CASSADRVGYTF. In nucleotides, the CDR3 is TGTGCCAGCAGCGCCGACAGGGTGGGCTACACCTTC.

J is TRBJ1-3 and V is TRBV28, with 7 bases matching TRBD1. The CDR3 is made up of 15 amino acids. Germline values: CDR1 MDHEN, CDR2 SYDVKM. With V trimmed by 4 bases and J by 0 bases, 3 bases remained unmatched. CDR3 loop: CASSSPGGSGNTIYF. DNA of the CDR3: TGTGCCAGCAGTTCGCCAGGGGGCTCTGGAAACACCATATATTTT.

The V and J genes are TRBV11-2 and TRBJ1-2, with TRBD1 as a possible D gene (5 bases). The CDR3 is 15 residues long. Germline V CDR1 and CDR2: SGHAT, FQNNGV. V gave up 4 bases and J gave up 4 bases, with 16 bases separating them. The CDR3 loop reads CASSSEGLRGYGYTF. In DNA, the CDR3 is TGTGCCAGCAGCTCAGAGGGGCTCCGAGGCTATGGCTACACCTTC.

This clone was found once. This chain joins TRBV5-1 and TRBJ1-5, with no clear D. The V and J ends lost 3 bases and 0 bases respectively, with 4 bases between them. CDR3 length: 13 amino acids. Germline V gene lookup returns CDR1 SGHRS and CDR2 YFSETQ. The CDR3 protein is CASSYSSNQPQHF. DNA for the CDR3: TGCGCCAGCAGCTACAGTAGCAATCAGCCCCAGCATTTT.

This CDR3 reads CASGRDGMFYTEAFF. In nucleotides, the CDR3 is TGTGCCAGCGGCCGGGACGGAATGTTCTACACTGAAGCTTTCTTT. This chain uses TRBV5-4 with TRBJ1-1; weak D call: TRBD1 (5 bases). V dropped 7 bases and J dropped 3 bases, with 19 bases sitting between them. Germline CDR1 reads SGHNT; CDR2 reads YYREEE (reference sequence). The CDR3 is made up of 15 amino acids.

This chain links TRBV19 with TRBJ1-2, with D tentatively TRBD1 (5 bases). The CDR3 has 17 residues. Germline CDR1 is LNHDA and CDR2 is SQIVND (reference sequence). V was trimmed by 5 bases and J by 3 bases, leaving 22 bases between them. The CDR3 nucleotides are TGTGCCAGTAGTTTCCTATCCGCTGGGGGGACCGACTATGGCTACACCTTC. Protein sequence: CASSFLSAGGTDYGYTF.

The chain carries TRBV7-9 and TRBJ1-1; the D gene is possibly TRBD1 (5 bases). The germline V and J ends were trimmed by 3 bases and 1 base, with 9 bases remaining between them. The CDR3 contains 14 residues. Germline V gene lookup returns CDR1 SEHNR and CDR2 FQNEAQ (reference sequence). As DNA, the CDR3 is TGTGCCAGCAGCTTCAGGGAAACGAACACTGAAGCTTTCTTT. Protein: CASSFRETNTEAFF. Full variable domain (missing parts from reference TRBV7-9 and TRBJ1-1): DTGVSQNPRHKITKRGQNVTFRCDPISEHNRLYWYRQTLGQGPEFLTYFQNEAQLEKSRLLSDRFSAERPKGSFSTLEIQRTEQGDSAMYLCASSFRETNTEAFFGQGTRLTVV.

The V and J genes are TRBV14 and TRBJ1-3; D gene uncertain. The CDR3 covers 16 residues. Trimming removed 0 bases at V and 4 bases at J, with 13 bases between. CDR1 and CDR2 (germline): SGHDN, FVKESK. The CDR3 nucleotides are TGTGCCAGCAGCCAAGAGAAAGGGTTGGTCGGAAACACCATATATTTT. Amino acid sequence: CASSQEKGLVGNTIYF. Complete variable domain (other parts from reference TRBV14 and TRBJ1-3): EAGVTQFPSHSVIEKGQTVTLRCDPISGHDNLYWYRRVMGKEIKFLLHFVKESKQDESGMPNNRFLAERTGGTYSTLKVQPAELEDSGVYFCASSQEKGLVGNTIYFGEGSWLTVV.

The chain's CDR3 is CATSRGGTETQYF. CDR3 nucleotides: TGTGCCACCAGCAGAGGGGGCACGGAGACCCAGTACTTC. The chain carries TRBV15 and TRBJ2-5; tentative D call: TRBD1 (5 bases). This CDR3 is built from 13 residues. The V and J ends lost 1 base and 5 bases respectively, with 8 bases between them. CDR1 and CDR2 from the germline V gene are LNHNV and YYDKDF (reference sequence).